A selection of T cell receptor beta chains follows, all from one sample in a study of blood T cell repertoires in COVID-19. The method was immunoSEQ multiplex PCR; TCRdb's version includes in-frame clones alone and lacks a portion of them. The sample records under 200,000 clones, 80% to 90% being singletons. The sequencing input was peripheral blood. The receptors originated from a woman aged 60-70 years with COVID-19, enrolled during active disease. CDR3s include the opening cysteine and the closing phenylalanine or tryptophan. D genes are given only for firm matches. Clone size, where shown, is once, few, many, or a class for clones that have expanded.

D,J,V,size,CDR3,DNA
TRBD1,TRBJ1-2,TRBV7-9,NA,CASSLGGTGGTYGYTF,TGTGCCAGCAGCTTAGGTGGGACAGGGGGGACCTATGGCTACACCTTC
TRBD2,TRBJ2-1,TRBV12-5,NA,CASGKLAGGSYNEQFF,TGTGCTAGTGGCAAACTAGCGGGGGGGTCCTACAATGAGCAGTTCTTC
NA,TRBJ2-3,TRBV7-9,NA,CASSLGQAADTQYF,TGTGCCAGCAGCTTAGGGCAGGCCGCAGATACGCAGTATTTT
NA,TRBJ1-5,TRBV7-8,NA,CASSRQGSQPQHF,TGTGCCAGCAGCCGGCAGGGAAGTCAGCCCCAGCATTTT
TRBD1,TRBJ1-2,TRBV6-5,NA,CASSWVGQENGYTF,TGTGCCAGCAGTTGGGTCGGACAGGAGAACGGCTACACCTTC
NA,TRBJ2-5,TRBV2,NA,CASSDGGMQYQETQYF,TGTGCCAGCAGTGACGGAGGGATGCAGTACCAAGAGACCCAGTACTTC
NA,TRBJ1-5,TRBV10-3,NA,CAISESADSNQPQHF,TGTGCCATCAGTGAGTCGGCGGATAGCAATCAGCCCCAGCATTTT
TRBD2,TRBJ2-1,TRBV5-8,few,CASSFSGGARNEQFF,TGTGCCAGCAGCTTTAGCGGGGGGGCTAGGAATGAGCAGTTCTTC
NA,TRBJ2-3,TRBV10-1,few,CASSRGVTDTQYF,TGCGCCAGCAGCAGGGGCGTCACAGATACGCAGTATTTT
NA,TRBJ1-5,TRBV19,NA,CASSQTGGINQPQHF,TGTGCCAGTAGTCAAACGGGAGGGATCAATCAGCCCCAGCATTTT
TRBD1,TRBJ2-1,TRBV28,NA,CASSSQGAGYNEQFF,TGTGCCAGCAGTTCACAGGGGGCGGGCTACAATGAGCAGTTCTTC
TRBD2,TRBJ2-2,TRBV9,NA,CASSVAPAGRDTGELFF,TGTGCCAGCAGCGTAGCCCCAGCGGGACGGGACACCGGGGAGCTGTTTTTT
TRBD2,TRBJ2-4,TRBV2,NA,CASSISGTLAKNIQYF,TGTGCCAGCAGTATTAGCGGGACGTTAGCCAAAAACATTCAGTACTTC
NA,TRBJ1-6,TRBV9,NA,CASSAFSLYNNSPLHF,TGTGCCAGCAGCGCCTTCTCTCTTTACAATAATTCACCCCTCCACTTT
NA,TRBJ1-3,TRBV4-1,NA,CASSQPLTVFSGNTIYF,TGCGCCAGCAGCCAGCCTCTGACAGTCTTCTCTGGAAACACCATATATTTT
NA,TRBJ1-1,TRBV29-1,NA,CSVARQPRYEAFF,TGCAGCGTTGCCCGACAGCCACGTTACGAAGCTTTCTTT
NA,TRBJ2-6,TRBV7-3,NA,CASSPIQGSGANVLTF,TGTGCCAGCAGTCCGATCCAGGGTTCTGGGGCCAACGTCCTGACTTTC
NA,TRBJ2-3,TRBV7-9,few,CASSSVRGRRSTDTQYF,TGTGCCAGCAGCTCAGTTAGGGGTCGGAGAAGCACAGATACGCAGTATTTT
TRBD1,TRBJ1-5,TRBV4-1,NA,CASSPGQGSDQPQHF,TGCGCCAGCAGCCCCGGACAGGGAAGTGATCAACCCCAGCATTTT
NA,TRBJ2-7,TRBV11-2,NA,CASSPLRGSYEQYF,TGTGCCAGCAGCCCATTACGAGGGTCCTACGAGCAGTACTTC
TRBD1,TRBJ1-2,TRBV7-8,NA,CASSRQGNYGYTF,TGTGCCAGCAGCAGACAGGGGAACTATGGCTACACCTTC
TRBD2,TRBJ2-1,TRBV24-1,once,CATSDLNSGAYNEQFF,TGTGCCACCAGTGATTTAAACAGCGGGGCGTACAATGAGCAGTTCTTC
NA,TRBJ2-7,TRBV6-2/TRBV6-3,many,CASTPAGGGTYEQYF,TGTGCCAGCACCCCTGCGGGCGGCGGTACCTACGAGCAGTACTTC
NA,TRBJ2-1,TRBV10-3,NA,CAISAGGSYNEQFF,TGTGCCATCAGTGCCGGGGGCTCCTACAATGAGCAGTTCTTC
NA,TRBJ2-4,TRBV5-6,NA,CASNQGGSKNIQYF,TGTGCCAGCAATCAGGGGGGTTCCAAAAACATTCAGTACTTC
TRBD1,TRBJ1-1,TRBV6-5,NA,CASSLTGANTEAFF,TGTGCCAGCAGCTTGACAGGGGCGAACACTGAAGCTTTCTTT
NA,TRBJ1-2,TRBV5-1,NA,CASSLVVGGLPNYGYTF,TGCGCCAGCAGCTTGGTGGTCGGCGGCCTCCCTAACTATGGCTACACCTTC
NA,TRBJ1-6,TRBV6-5,NA,CASRFLNSPLHF,TGTGCCAGCAGATTTTTAAATTCACCCCTCCACTTT
NA,TRBJ1-5,TRBV6-5,once,CASSYGGGKNQPQHF,TGTGCCAGCAGTTATGGGGGGGGAAAGAATCAGCCCCAGCATTTT
TRBD1,TRBJ1-1,TRBV5-6,few,CASSFRQGNTEAFF,TGTGCCAGCAGCTTCCGACAGGGGAACACTGAAGCTTTCTTT
NA,TRBJ1-2,TRBV5-4,NA,CASYSGVGHRYGYTF,TGTGCCAGCTACAGCGGGGTCGGACACCGCTATGGCTACACCTTC
TRBD2,TRBJ2-2,TRBV9,NA,CASSVPKAGVWTGELFF,TGTGCCAGCAGCGTACCCAAGGCGGGAGTTTGGACCGGGGAGCTGTTTTTT
NA,TRBJ2-1,TRBV11-1,once,CASLEPRYNEQFF,TGTGCCTCGCTGGAGCCAAGATACAATGAGCAGTTCTTC
NA,TRBJ1-3,TRBV6-5,NA,CASRDGVSFGNTIYF,TGTGCCAGCAGGGACGGGGTCAGCTTTGGAAACACCATATATTTT
NA,TRBJ1-6,TRBV18,NA,CASSPWRENSPLHF,TGTGCCAGCTCACCATGGCGGGAAAATTCACCCCTCCACTTT
NA,TRBJ1-2,TRBV2,NA,CASNREGGDGYTF,TGTGCCAGCAATCGGGAGGGTGGGGATGGCTACACCTTC
NA,TRBJ1-4,TRBV19,NA,CASSTVRAEKLFF,TGTGCCAGTAGTACGGTCAGGGCTGAAAAACTGTTTTTT
NA,TRBJ1-1,TRBV4-1,NA,CASKKAISRSTEAFF,TGCGCCAGCAAAAAGGCAATTTCGAGGAGCACTGAAGCTTTCTTT
NA,TRBJ1-2,TRBV27,once,CASSIREGGYGYTF,TGTGCCAGCAGTATCAGGGAGGGGGGCTATGGCTACACCTTC
NA,TRBJ2-2,TRBV5-1,NA,CASSWPLNTGELFF,TGCGCCAGCAGCTGGCCATTGAACACCGGGGAGCTGTTTTTT
NA,TRBJ2-7,TRBV6-5,once,CASSYSAPRGTSEQYF,TGTGCCAGCAGTTACTCTGCCCCCCGGGGAACGAGCGAGCAGTACTTC
TRBD1,TRBJ2-3,TRBV19,NA,CASSITGTGGNRQYF,TGTGCCAGTAGCATTACCGGGACAGGGGGAAATAGACAGTATTTT
NA,TRBJ1-1,TRBV29-1,NA,CSVHRVGNTEAFF,TGCAGCGTACACAGGGTTGGGAACACTGAAGCTTTCTTT
NA,TRBJ1-5,TRBV6-5,NA,CASLGGNQPQHF,TGTGCCAGCTTGGGGGGTAATCAGCCCCAGCATTTT